What follows describes a single T cell receptor beta chain. It lacks a known antigen. It has no much larger one-base neighbor in the sample; base qualities were not kept. These data belong to a study of blood T cell repertoires in COVID-19 (dated by TCRdb to 2018 to 2021). General notes on the study: Samples covering the acute and convalescent phases of COVID-19 were provided by collaborators in the United States, Italy and Spain. The material from the prospective study consisted of cDNA or gDNA derived from T cells, B-cell-depleted T cells, or PBMCs. Subjects who had been exposed to COVID-19, were actively infected with it, or had recovered from it provided the deeply sampled blood TCRbeta repertoires that made up the dataset. The repertoires were released in a freely available public database meant as a resource for research on the immune response to SARS-CoV-2. Samples were obtained from the ongoing ImmuneRACE study (first 160 participants) and from some 1,200 subjects provided by 6 global collaborators. Nearly every sample came with metadata listing a de-identified subject ID, COVID-19 status, age in years and sex. Where HLA class I and class II types were available, the types were taken from metadata supplied by the sample provider, not from assay-based typing.

What the research found in general, with its limitations: The quantity of clinical and demographic metadata differed by source and by participant and was supplied without curation.

Collaborating institutions collected whole blood in K2EDTA tubes following their own protocols. For TCRbeta analysis, collaborators shipped samples in one of three forms: frozen whole blood, isolated PBMCs, or DNA extracted from either of those sample types. TCRbeta CDR3 regions were amplified from genomic DNA by means of the immunoSEQ Assay, a bias-controlled multiplex PCR. The study's processing was this. The number of nucleated cells in each sample was estimated from the amplification of reference gene primers within the assay. To quantify the absolute abundance of each unique TCRbeta CDR3 rearrangement, sequence reads were collapsed and filtered. For each sample, productive Simpson clonality was calculated as the square root of Simpson's diversity index over productive rearrangements. The immuneACCESS repertoire file appears here via TCRdb, limited to in-frame rearrangements. These files lack a portion of the clones; in checked studies, under half of the deficit traces to unresolved V genes, and the cause of the others is not known. V and J calls and clone size are as listed in that table; D and trimming were resolved from the DNA. A total of 50,000 to 70,000 clones appear in this sample, about 88% of them only once. The ten most abundant clones make up 6.5% to 8% of the sample.

For CDR1 and CDR2, the germline V gene lists MNHEY and SVGEGT. From cysteine to phenylalanine, the CDR3 is 14 amino acids long. The kept DNA is CDR3 alone, 42 bases in frame from the first base. Trimming at the junction amounts to 1 base on V and 0 bases on J, and the germline ends lie 7 bases apart. The chain was built from TRBV6-2 or TRBV6-3 and TRBJ2-7, with the D gene not clear enough to name. This TCR derives from a human donor with active COVID-19. The donor label of this sample is uncertain. Input material: peripheral blood. The nucleotides are TGTGCCAGCAGTTACTTATCGAGCTCCTACGAGCAGTACTTC. Its translation reads: CASSYLSSSYEQYF.